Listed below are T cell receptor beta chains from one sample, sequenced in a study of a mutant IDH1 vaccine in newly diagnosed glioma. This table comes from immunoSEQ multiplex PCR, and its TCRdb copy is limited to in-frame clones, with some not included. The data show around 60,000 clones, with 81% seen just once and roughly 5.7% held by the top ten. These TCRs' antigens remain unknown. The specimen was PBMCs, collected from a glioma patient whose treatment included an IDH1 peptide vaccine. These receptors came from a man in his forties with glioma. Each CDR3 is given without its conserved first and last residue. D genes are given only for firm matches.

ASSVGVSGAQY 11 TRBV9 NA
ASSLTHGEFREKLF 14 TRBV4-3 NA
ASSLAPMGDTQY 12 TRBV7-8 NA
ASSEAGGSYNEQF 13 TRBV6-1 TRBD2
ASRQGPGANVLT 12 TRBV2 NA
ASSLTSGRAVDTQY 14 TRBV5-4 TRBD2
ASSQYGGVAGYTGELF 16 TRBV4-2 TRBD2
ASSHGGSATYEQY 13 TRBV13 NA
ASSVGANTEAF 11 TRBV19 NA
ASRWKASGGYNEQF 14 TRBV21-1 NA
ASSLGLTYEQY 11 TRBV5-6 NA
ASKGGENTEAF 11 TRBV5-4 NA
ASSLNLWNGGYTGELF 16 TRBV7-2 TRBD2
ASSLAPTGGGRTEAF 15 TRBV7-3 TRBD1
ASSLGGTGGREAF 13 TRBV7-2 TRBD1
ASSVGGWGGYEQY 13 TRBV9 NA
AWSRPPSSEAF 11 TRBV30 NA
ASSLTGGARYGYT 13 TRBV5-6 TRBD1
ASSLTLGSETQY 12 TRBV7-3 NA
ASSPSVGSNVGGYT 14 TRBV18 NA
ASSLAANGYT 10 TRBV5-4 NA
ASRGGIYGYT 10 TRBV7-2 NA